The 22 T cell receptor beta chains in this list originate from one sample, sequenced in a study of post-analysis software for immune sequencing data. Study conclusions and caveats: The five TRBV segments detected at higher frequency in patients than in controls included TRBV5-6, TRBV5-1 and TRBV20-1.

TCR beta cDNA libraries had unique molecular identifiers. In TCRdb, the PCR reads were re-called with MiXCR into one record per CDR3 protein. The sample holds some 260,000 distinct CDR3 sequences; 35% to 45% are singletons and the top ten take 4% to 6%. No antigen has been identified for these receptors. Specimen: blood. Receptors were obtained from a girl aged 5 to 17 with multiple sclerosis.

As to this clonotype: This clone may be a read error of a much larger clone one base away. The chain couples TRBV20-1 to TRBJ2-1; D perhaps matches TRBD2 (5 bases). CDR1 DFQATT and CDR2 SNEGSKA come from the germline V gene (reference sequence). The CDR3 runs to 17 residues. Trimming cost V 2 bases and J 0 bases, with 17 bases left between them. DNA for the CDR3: TGCAGTGCTAGACGGACTGGGCGGCTCCTCTCCTACAATGAGCAGTTCTTC. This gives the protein CSARRTGRLLSYNEQFF.

DNA for the CDR3: TGTGCCCTAAGATCCCAGGCTAACACCGGGGAGCTGTTTTTT. Its protein product is CALRSQANTGELFF. The chain employs TRBV10-3 and TRBJ2-2; no firm D call. V was pared by 11 bases and J by 2 bases, with 15 bases between. Germline V gene data show CDR1 as ENHRY and CDR2 as SYGVKD. The CDR3 sequence is 14 residues long.

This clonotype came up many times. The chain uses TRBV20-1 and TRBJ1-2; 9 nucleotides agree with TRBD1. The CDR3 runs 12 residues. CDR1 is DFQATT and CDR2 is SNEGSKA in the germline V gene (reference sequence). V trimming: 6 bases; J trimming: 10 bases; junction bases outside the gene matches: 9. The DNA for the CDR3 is TGCAGTGCCCCAAACAGGGGGCAACTCTACACCTTC. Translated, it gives CSAPNRGQLYTF.

CDR3 nucleotide sequence: TGCGCCAGCAGACCGGGACAGTATAATGAAAAACTGTTTTTT. Protein: CASRPGQYNEKLFF. V and J are TRBV4-1 and TRBJ1-4, with TRBD1 identical over 7 bases. With 6 bases clipped from V and 4 bases from J, the junction kept 5 bases outside the gene matches. This CDR3 region has 14 residues. CDR1 MGHRA and CDR2 YSYEKL come from the germline V gene.

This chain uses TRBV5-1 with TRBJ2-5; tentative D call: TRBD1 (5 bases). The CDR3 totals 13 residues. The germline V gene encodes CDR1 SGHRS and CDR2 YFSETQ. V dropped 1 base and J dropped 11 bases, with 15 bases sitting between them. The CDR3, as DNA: TGCGCCAGCAGCTTGTCCCCACAGGAGCTTCAGTACTTC. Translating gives CASSLSPQELQYF.

DNA of the CDR3: TGTGCCAGCAGTTGGACTAGTTACTATGAGCAGTTCTTC. Amino acid sequence: CASSWTSYYEQFF. The chain carries TRBV12-3 or TRBV12-4 and TRBJ2-1; 7 nucleotides match TRBD2. V lost 4 bases and J lost 8; bases outside the gene matches: 5. The CDR3 consists of 13 residues.

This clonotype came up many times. CDR3 protein: CSARDLSGSRDTQYF. The CDR3 DNA reads TGCAGTGCTAGAGATCTGAGCGGGAGTAGGGATACGCAGTATTTT. J is TRBJ2-3 and V is TRBV20-1; 8 positions match TRBD2. The CDR3 is made up of 15 amino acids. CDR1 is DFQATT and CDR2 is SNEGSKA in the germline V gene (reference sequence). V gave up 0 bases and J gave up 6 bases; unmatched junction bases: 8.

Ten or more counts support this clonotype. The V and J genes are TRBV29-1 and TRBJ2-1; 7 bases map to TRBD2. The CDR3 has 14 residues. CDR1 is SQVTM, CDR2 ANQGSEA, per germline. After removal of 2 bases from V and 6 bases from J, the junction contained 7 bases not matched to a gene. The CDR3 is CSVEFGGIPNEQFF. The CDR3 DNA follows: TGCAGCGTTGAATTCGGGGGGATACCCAATGAGCAGTTCTTC.

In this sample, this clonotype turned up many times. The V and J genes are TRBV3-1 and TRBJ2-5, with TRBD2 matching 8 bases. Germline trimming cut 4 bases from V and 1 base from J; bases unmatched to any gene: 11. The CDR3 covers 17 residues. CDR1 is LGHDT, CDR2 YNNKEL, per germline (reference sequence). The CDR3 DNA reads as TGTGCCAGCAGCCGCCCCGACCGGCTAGCGGGCCAAGAGACCCAGTACTTC. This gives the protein CASSRPDRLAGQETQYF.

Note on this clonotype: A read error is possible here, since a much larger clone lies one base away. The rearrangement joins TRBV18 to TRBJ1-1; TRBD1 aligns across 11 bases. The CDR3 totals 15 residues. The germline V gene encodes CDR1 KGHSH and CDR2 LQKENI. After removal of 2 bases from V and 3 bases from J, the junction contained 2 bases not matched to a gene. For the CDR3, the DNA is TGTGCCAGCTCACCAACGGGACAGGGGGACACTGAAGCTTTCTTT. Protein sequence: CASSPTGQGDTEAFF.

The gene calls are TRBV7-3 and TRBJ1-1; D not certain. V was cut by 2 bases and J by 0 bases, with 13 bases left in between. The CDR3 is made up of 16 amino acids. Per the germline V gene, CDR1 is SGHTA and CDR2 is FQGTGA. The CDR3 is CASSLGAQLMNTEAFF. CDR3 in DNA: TGTGCCAGCAGCTTAGGAGCACAGCTCATGAACACTGAAGCTTTCTTT.

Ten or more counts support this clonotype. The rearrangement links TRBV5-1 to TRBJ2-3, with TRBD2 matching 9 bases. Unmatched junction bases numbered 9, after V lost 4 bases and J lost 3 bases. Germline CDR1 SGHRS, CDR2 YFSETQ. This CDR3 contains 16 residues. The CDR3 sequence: CASSPRGSGSTDTQYF. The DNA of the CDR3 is TGCGCCAGCAGCCCGCGGGGTAGCGGGAGTACAGATACGCAGTATTTT.

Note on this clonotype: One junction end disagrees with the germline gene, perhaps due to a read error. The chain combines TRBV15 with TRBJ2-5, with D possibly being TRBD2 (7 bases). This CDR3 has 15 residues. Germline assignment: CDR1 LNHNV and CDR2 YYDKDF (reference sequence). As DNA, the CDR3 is TGTGCCACCAGGGAGGGGGGGGCTATTCAAGGGACCCAGTACTTC. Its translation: CATREGGAIQGTQYF.

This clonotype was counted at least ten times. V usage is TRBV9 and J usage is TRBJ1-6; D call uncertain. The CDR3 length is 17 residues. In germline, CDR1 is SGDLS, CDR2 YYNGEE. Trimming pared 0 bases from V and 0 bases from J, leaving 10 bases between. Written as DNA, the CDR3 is TGTGCCAGCAGCGTAGGAAACTTAAGCTCCTATAATTCACCCCTCCACTTT. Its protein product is CASSVGNLSSYNSPLHF. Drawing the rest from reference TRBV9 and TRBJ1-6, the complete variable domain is DSGVTQTPKHLITATGQRVTLRCSPRSGDLSVYWYQQSLDQGLQFLIQYYNGEERAKGNILERFSAQQFPDLHSELNLSSLELGDSALYFCASSVGNLSSYNSPLHFGNGTRLTVT.

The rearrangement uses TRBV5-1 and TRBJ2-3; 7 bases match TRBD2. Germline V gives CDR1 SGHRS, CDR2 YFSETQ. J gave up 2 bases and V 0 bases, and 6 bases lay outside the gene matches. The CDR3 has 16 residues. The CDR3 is CASSLGGSGHTDTQYF. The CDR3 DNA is TGCGCCAGCAGCTTGGGAGGTAGCGGGCACACAGATACGCAGTATTTT.

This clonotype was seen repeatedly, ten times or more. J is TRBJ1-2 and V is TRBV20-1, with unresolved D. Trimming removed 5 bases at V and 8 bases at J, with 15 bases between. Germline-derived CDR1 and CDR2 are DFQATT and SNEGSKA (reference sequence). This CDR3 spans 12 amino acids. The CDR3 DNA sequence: TGCAGTGCTCTTAGCGCCGACGGGGGCTACACCTTC. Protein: CSALSADGGYTF.

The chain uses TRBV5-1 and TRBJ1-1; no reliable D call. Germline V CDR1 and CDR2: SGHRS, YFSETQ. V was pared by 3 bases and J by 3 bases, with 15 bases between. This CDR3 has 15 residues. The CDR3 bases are TGCGCCAGCAGCTCCCAACTACAGAGGGACACTGAAGCTTTCTTT. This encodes CASSSQLQRDTEAFF.

The CDR3 reads CSASSPVATDTQYF. The CDR3 nucleotides are TGCAGTGCTAGCTCCCCGGTGGCTACAGATACGCAGTATTTT. The rearrangement links TRBV20-1 to TRBJ2-3; D is uncertain. This CDR3 contains 14 residues. V lost 3 bases, J lost 3 bases, and 13 bases lay in between. The germline V gene encodes CDR1 DFQATT and CDR2 SNEGSKA (reference sequence).

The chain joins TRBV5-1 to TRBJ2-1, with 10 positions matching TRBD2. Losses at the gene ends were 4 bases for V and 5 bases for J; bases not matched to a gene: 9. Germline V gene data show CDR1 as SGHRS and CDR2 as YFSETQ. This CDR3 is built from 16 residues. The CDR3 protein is CASSLLAGNTHNEQFF. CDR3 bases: TGCGCCAGCAGCCTACTAGCGGGAAATACCCACAATGAGCAGTTCTTC.

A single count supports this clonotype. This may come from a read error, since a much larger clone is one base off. CDR3 nucleotides: TGTGCCAGCATCCAAGATCGGCAAGATACGCAGTATTTT. Protein sequence: CASIQDRQDTQYF. V usage is TRBV14 and J usage is TRBJ2-3; no firm D call. In germline, CDR1 is SGHDN, CDR2 FVKESK. The CDR3 is made up of 13 amino acids.

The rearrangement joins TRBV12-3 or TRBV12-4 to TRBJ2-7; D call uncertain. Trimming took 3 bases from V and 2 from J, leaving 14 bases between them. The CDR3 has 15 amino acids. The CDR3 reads CASSLSGWAAYEQYF. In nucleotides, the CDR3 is TGTGCCAGCAGTTTGAGTGGTTGGGCCGCCTACGAGCAGTACTTC.

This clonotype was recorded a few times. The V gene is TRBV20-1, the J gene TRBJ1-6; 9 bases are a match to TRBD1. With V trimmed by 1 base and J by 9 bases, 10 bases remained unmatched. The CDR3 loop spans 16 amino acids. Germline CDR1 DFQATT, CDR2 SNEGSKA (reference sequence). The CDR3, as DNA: TGCAGTGCTAGAGTCCCGGGACAGGGATCAGGTTCACCCCTCCACTTT. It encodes CSARVPGQGSGSPLHF.